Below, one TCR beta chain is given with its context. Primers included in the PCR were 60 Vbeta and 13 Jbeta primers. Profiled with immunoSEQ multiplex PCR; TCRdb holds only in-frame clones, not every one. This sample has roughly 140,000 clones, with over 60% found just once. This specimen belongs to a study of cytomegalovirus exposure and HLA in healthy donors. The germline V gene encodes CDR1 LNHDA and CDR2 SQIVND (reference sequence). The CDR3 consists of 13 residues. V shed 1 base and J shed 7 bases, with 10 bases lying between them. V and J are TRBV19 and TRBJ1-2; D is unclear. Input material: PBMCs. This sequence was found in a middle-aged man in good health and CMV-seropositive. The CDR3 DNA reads TGTGCCAGTAGTATAGGCACCTCGGGTGGCTACACCTTC. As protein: CASSIGTSGGYTF. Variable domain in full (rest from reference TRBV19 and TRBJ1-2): DGGITQSPKYLFRKEGQNVTLSCEQNLNHDAMYWYRQDPGQGLRLIYYSQIVNDFQKGDIAEGYSVSREKKESFPLTVTSAQKNPTAFYLCASSIGTSGGYTFGSGTRLTVV.